This T cell receptor (beta chain) was recorded in a study of blood T cell repertoires in COVID-19. Clones were sequenced by immunoSEQ multiplex PCR, and TCRdb holds only the in-frame ones, with some missing. The sample records around 82,000 clones, 65% to 90% being singletons. Germline V gene lookup returns CDR1 SGHRS and CDR2 YFSETQ. The CDR3 length is 14 residues. Trimming took 2 bases from V and 2 from J, leaving 8 bases between them. Sequencing was performed on peripheral blood. The sequence was obtained from a man in his fifties with COVID-19, enrolled during active disease. The chain links TRBV5-1 to TRBJ1-5; maybe TRBD1 (6 bases). For the CDR3, the DNA is TGCGCCAGCAGCTTAGAGGGGGGCAATCAGCCCCAGCATTTT. Its protein product is CASSLEGGNQPQHF.